The T cell receptor beta chain under discussion was sequenced for a study of shared clonotypes between healthy human individuals. The data were produced by immunoSEQ multiplex PCR, yet TCRdb's version contains in-frame clones alone and is incomplete. The sample yields a few million clones, over 90% seen once. CDR3 length: 14 residues. Germline V gene data show CDR1 as SGHRS and CDR2 as YFSETQ. V trimming: 3 bases; J trimming: 7 bases; junction bases outside the gene matches: 6. The genes are TRBV5-1 and TRBJ2-1; TRBD1 matches 8 bases. The specimen sequenced was naive CD4+ T cells from PBMCs. Documented subset: CD45RA+ positively selected. The sequence was collected from a man between 18 and 35 years old in good health. Some clones in this sample may be carry-over from other donors' samples. CDR3 amino acids: CASSSGQGRNEQFF. DNA for the CDR3: TGCGCCAGCAGCTCCGGACAGGGTAGGAATGAGCAGTTCTTC.